The rows below give T cell receptor beta chains drawn from one sample of a study of human T cells and chemical hapten exposure. TCRdb ran MiXCR on the RACE reads and lists one entry per CDR3 protein. The sample consists of 250,000 to 300,000 distinct CDR3 sequences, approximately 8% of them appearing once. The sequences come from whole blood, collected in connection with sensitization to the hapten diphenylcyclopropenone (DPC). These receptors all stem from a man aged 18 to 29 with alopecia areata. Some clones in this sample may be carry-over from other donors' samples. CDR3s include the opening cysteine and the closing phenylalanine or tryptophan. The D gene is left open where the match is weak. Size tells how often a clone was seen (once, few, many) or the class of an expanded clone, and some rows leave it out.

j_call d_call v_call clone_size cdr3_aa cdr3_nt
TRBJ2-5 - TRBV7-2 many CASSGQTNRQETQYF TGTGCCAGCAGCGGACAGACTAACCGCCAAGAGACCCAGTACTTC
TRBJ1-1 - TRBV6-2/TRBV6-3 many CASSFLTRNTEAFF TGTGCCAGCAGTTTCCTCACAAGGAACACTGAAGCTTTCTTT
TRBJ1-4 TRBD1 TRBV7-2 many CASSLGPAGGTNEKLFF TGTGCCAGCAGCTTAGGTCCGGCAGGGGGCACTAATGAAAAACTGTTTTTT
TRBJ1-2 - TRBV6-4 - CASSAEAGGQDGYTF TGTGCCAGCAGTGCGGAAGCGGGGGGGCAGGATGGCTACACCTTC
TRBJ1-1 - TRBV24-1 - CATRDSNTEAFF TGTGCCACCAGGGACAGCAACACTGAAGCTTTCTTT
TRBJ1-3 - TRBV9 - CASSVVPGSNTIYF TGTGCCAGCAGCGTAGTGCCCGGGAGCAACACCATATATTTT
TRBJ2-7 - TRBV12-3/TRBV12-4 many CASSINLGGYEQYF TGTGCCAGCAGTATCAACCTGGGGGGTTACGAGCAGTACTTC
TRBJ1-2 - TRBV19 few CASSIPGLYGYTF TGTGCCAGTAGTATACCAGGGCTCTATGGCTACACCTTC
TRBJ1-1 - TRBV14 - CASSPRGHAMNTEAFF TGTGCCAGCAGTCCCCGCGGACACGCCATGAACACTGAAGCTTTCTTT
TRBJ2-6 TRBD2 TRBV6-5 few CASNLAGGTSGANVLTF TGTGCCAGCAATTTAGCGGGGGGCACCTCTGGGGCCAACGTCCTGACTTTC
TRBJ2-3 TRBD1 TRBV7-6 few CASSSWTGTDTQYF TGTGCCAGCAGCTCCTGGACAGGGACAGATACGCAGTATTTT
TRBJ1-1 - TRBV5-1 - CASSLTSSEAFF TGCGCCAGCAGCTTGACGAGCAGTGAAGCTTTCTTT
TRBJ2-3 - TRBV27 - CASSPGTLKTTDTQYF TGTGCCAGCAGCCCCGGGACGCTCAAGACCACAGATACGCAGTATTTT
TRBJ1-2 - TRBV6-2/TRBV6-3 - CASSYVSAGWNYGYTF TGTGCCAGCAGTTACGTCTCGGCGGGTTGGAACTATGGCTACACCTTC
TRBJ1-1 TRBD1 TRBV6-5 - CASSFGTGKNTEAFF TGTGCCAGCAGTTTCGGGACAGGGAAGAACACTGAAGCTTTCTTT
TRBJ2-1 TRBD2 TRBV20-1 many CSASSSLAGAYNEQFF TGCAGTGCTAGTTCCTCACTAGCGGGGGCCTACAATGAGCAGTTCTTC
TRBJ2-6 - TRBV5-4 few CASSKSPGKGVSSIGANVLTF TGTGCCAGCAGCAAGAGTCCGGGTAAAGGGGTCTCTTCAATTGGGGCCAACGTCCTGACTTTC
TRBJ2-1 TRBD2 TRBV5-1 - CASSSPSGGLNEQFF TGCGCCAGCAGCTCCCCTAGCGGGGGCCTTAATGAGCAGTTCTTC
TRBJ2-2 TRBD2 TRBV11-1 many CASSLRGGPNTGELFF TGTGCCAGCAGCTTACGCGGGGGGCCGAACACCGGGGAGCTGTTTTTT
TRBJ1-3 - TRBV5-5 many CASSPGQSSSGNTIYF TGTGCCAGCAGCCCCGGACAGTCGAGCTCTGGAAACACCATATATTTT
TRBJ2-6 - TRBV7-2 few CASSLAGTKVFSGANVLTF TGTGCCAGCAGCTTAGCAGGGACAAAAGTTTTCTCTGGGGCCAACGTCCTGACTTTC
TRBJ1-4 - TRBV5-6 few CASSLEPGDEKLFF TGTGCCAGCAGCTTGGAGCCAGGGGATGAAAAACTGTTTTTT
TRBJ1-3 - TRBV7-2 few CASSLVDSTYSGNTIYF TGTGCCAGCAGCTTAGTGGACAGTACTTACTCTGGAAACACCATATATTTT
TRBJ2-4 - TRBV7-2 many CASSLDVSVSF TGTGCCAGCAGCTTGGACGTCAGCGTGTCCTTC
TRBJ1-2 - TRBV10-3 few CAITRTVSWRDGYTF TGTGCCATCACCAGGACGGTTTCTTGGAGGGATGGCTACACCTTC
TRBJ1-6 - TRBV6-1 many CASSEVGGADSPLHF TGTGCCAGCAGTGAAGTTGGGGGGGCCGATTCACCCCTCCACTTT
TRBJ1-1 - TRBV7-9 - CASSLETAPLLEAFF TGTGCCAGCAGCTTAGAGACAGCCCCTCTTCTTGAAGCTTTCTTT
TRBJ1-6 - TRBV14 - CATWDFSSPLHF TGTGCCACCTGGGACTTTAGTTCACCCCTCCACTTT
TRBJ1-1 TRBD1 TRBV20-1 - CSAGTTGTEAFF TGCAGTGCTGGAACGACAGGGACTGAAGCTTTCTTT
TRBJ2-3 - TRBV14 few CASSLGLLLTDTQYF TGTGCCAGCAGCCTCGGATTACTCTTGACAGATACGCAGTATTTT
TRBJ2-1 - TRBV6-6 - CASSPGLGQFF TGTGCCAGCAGCCCCGGCCTTGGGCAGTTCTTC
TRBJ2-7 TRBD1 TRBV9 few CASSPRQGSYYEQYF TGTGCCAGCAGCCCCCGACAGGGTAGTTACTACGAGCAGTACTTC
TRBJ1-1 - TRBV21-1 few CASSKKLLDTEAFF TGTGCCAGCAGCAAAAAACTTCTGGACACTGAAGCTTTCTTT
TRBJ1-5 - TRBV27 few CASSFAGTYQPQHF TGTGCCAGCAGTTTCGCAGGCACTTATCAGCCCCAGCATTTT
TRBJ1-4 TRBD1 TRBV12-5 - CASGRDSRNEKLFF TGTGCTAGTGGTCGGGACAGCCGGAATGAAAAACTGTTTTTT
TRBJ2-7 - TRBV7-2 many CASTDSYEQYF TGTGCCAGCACCGACAGCTACGAGCAGTACTTC
TRBJ1-5 - TRBV7-6 few CASSLGPAKQPQHF TGTGCCAGCAGCTTAGGCCCCGCGAAGCAGCCCCAGCATTTT
TRBJ1-3 - TRBV6-2/TRBV6-3 few CASRSDGGPGNTIYF TGTGCCAGCAGATCCGACGGCGGGCCTGGAAACACCATATATTTT
TRBJ2-7 TRBD2 TRBV7-2 few CASSLREGTYEQYF TGTGCCAGCAGCCTACGGGAGGGTACCTACGAGCAGTACTTC
TRBJ1-1 TRBD1 TRBV6-5 - CAQGQGASEAFF TGTGCCCAGGGGCAGGGGGCATCTGAAGCTTTCTTT
TRBJ1-6 TRBD1 TRBV19 - CASRTGAYNSPLHF TGTGCCAGCCGGACAGGGGCCTATAATTCACCCCTCCACTTT
TRBJ2-1 TRBD1 TRBV19 once CASRSTGTPRTYNEQFF TGTGCCAGTAGATCGACAGGGACCCCGAGAACTTACAATGAGCAGTTCTTC
TRBJ2-1 - TRBV7-2 few CASILSGGAAQEQFF TGTGCCAGCATCCTCAGTGGGGGGGCGGCGCAGGAGCAGTTCTTC
TRBJ2-7 TRBD1 TRBV6-6 few CASSYFHRGQYSYEQYF TGTGCCAGCAGTTACTTCCACAGGGGGCAATACTCCTACGAGCAGTACTTC
TRBJ1-5 TRBD1 TRBV6-6 many CASSYRKTGGVDQPQHF TGTGCCAGCAGTTACAGAAAAACAGGGGGCGTAGATCAGCCCCAGCATTTT